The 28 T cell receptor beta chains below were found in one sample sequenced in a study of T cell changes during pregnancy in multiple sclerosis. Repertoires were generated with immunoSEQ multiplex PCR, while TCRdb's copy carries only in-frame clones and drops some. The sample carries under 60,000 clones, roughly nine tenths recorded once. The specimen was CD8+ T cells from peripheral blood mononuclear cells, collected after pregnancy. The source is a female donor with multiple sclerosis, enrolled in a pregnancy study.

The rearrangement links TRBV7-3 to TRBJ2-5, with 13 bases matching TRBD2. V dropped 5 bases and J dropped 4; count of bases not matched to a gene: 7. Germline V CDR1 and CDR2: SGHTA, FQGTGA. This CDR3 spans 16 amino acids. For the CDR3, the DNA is TGTGCCAGCAGCCTTACTAGCGGGGGGGTTGGAGAGACCCAGTACTTC. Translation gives CASSLTSGGVGETQYF. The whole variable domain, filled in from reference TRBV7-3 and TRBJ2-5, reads GAGVSQTPSNKVTEKGKYVELRCDPISGHTALYWYRQSLGQGPEFLIYFQGTGAADDSGLPNDRFFAVRPEGSVSTLKIQRTERGDSAVYLCASSLTSGGVGETQYFGPGTRLLVL.

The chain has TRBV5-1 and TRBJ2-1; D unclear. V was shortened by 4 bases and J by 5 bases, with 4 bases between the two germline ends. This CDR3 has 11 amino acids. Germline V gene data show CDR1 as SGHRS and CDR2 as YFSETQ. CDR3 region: CASSRDNEQFF. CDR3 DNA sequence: TGCGCCAGCAGCCGGGACAATGAGCAGTTCTTC.

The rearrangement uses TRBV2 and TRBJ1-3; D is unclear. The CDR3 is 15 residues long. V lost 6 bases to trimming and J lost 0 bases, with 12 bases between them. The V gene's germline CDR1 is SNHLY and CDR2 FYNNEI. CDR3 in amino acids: CASRENSNSGNTIYF. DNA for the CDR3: TGTGCCAGCAGGGAAAACAGCAACTCTGGAAACACCATATATTTT.

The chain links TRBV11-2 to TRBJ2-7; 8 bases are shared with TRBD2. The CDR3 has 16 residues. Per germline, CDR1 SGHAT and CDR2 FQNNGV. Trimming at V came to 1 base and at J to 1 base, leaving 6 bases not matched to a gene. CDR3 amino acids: CASSLAAGGGSYEQYF. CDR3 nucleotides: TGTGCCAGCAGCTTAGCTGCGGGGGGCGGGTCCTACGAGCAGTACTTC.

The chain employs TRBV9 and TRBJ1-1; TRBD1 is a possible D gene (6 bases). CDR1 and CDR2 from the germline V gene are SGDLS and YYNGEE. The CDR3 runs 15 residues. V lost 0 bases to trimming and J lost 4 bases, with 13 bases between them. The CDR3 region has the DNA TGTGCCAGCAGCGTAGTGGGGGAGGGGGGCACTGAAGCTTTCTTT. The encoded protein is CASSVVGEGGTEAFF.

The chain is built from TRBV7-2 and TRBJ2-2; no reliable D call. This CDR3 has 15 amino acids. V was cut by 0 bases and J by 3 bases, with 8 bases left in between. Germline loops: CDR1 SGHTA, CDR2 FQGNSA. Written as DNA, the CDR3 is TGTGCCAGCAGCTTAGCCTGGGCCCACACCGGGGAGCTGTTTTTT. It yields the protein CASSLAWAHTGELFF.

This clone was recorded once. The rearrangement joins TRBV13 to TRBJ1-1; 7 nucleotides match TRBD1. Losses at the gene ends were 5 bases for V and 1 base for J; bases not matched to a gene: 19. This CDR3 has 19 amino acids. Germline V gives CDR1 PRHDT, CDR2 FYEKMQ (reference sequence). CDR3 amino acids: CASSIPTGLSINRNTEAFF. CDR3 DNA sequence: TGTGCCAGCAGCATCCCGACAGGGCTATCTATCAACAGGAACACTGAAGCTTTCTTT.

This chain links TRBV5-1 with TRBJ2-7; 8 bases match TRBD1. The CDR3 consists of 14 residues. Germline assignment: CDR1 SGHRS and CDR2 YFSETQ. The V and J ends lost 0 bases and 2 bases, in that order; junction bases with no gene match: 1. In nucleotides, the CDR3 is TGCGCCAGCAGCTTGGGACAGGGGCCCTACGAGCAGTACTTC. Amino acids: CASSLGQGPYEQYF.

DNA of the CDR3: TGTGCCAGCAGCGTAGGGTTAGCGGGGGGCGGTGAGCAGTTCTTC. Protein sequence: CASSVGLAGGGEQFF. V is TRBV9 and J is TRBJ2-1; 10 bases line up with TRBD2. This CDR3 contains 15 residues. Germline V CDR1 and CDR2: SGDLS, YYNGEE. V dropped 0 bases and J dropped 9; count of bases not matched to a gene: 6.

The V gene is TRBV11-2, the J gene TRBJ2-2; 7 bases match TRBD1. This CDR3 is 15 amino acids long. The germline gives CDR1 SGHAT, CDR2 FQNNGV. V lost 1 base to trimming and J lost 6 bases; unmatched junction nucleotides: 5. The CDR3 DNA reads TGTGCCAGCAGCTTAGGGCAGGGGGTTTCCGGGGAGCTGTTTTTT. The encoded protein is CASSLGQGVSGELFF.

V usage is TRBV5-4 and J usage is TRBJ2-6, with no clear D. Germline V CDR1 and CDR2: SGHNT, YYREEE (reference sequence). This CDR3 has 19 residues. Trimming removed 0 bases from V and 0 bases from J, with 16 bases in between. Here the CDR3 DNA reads TGTGCCAGCAGCTTGGCCCTGGATCTAGAGCACTCTGGGGCCAACGTCCTGACTTTC. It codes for CASSLALDLEHSGANVLTF.

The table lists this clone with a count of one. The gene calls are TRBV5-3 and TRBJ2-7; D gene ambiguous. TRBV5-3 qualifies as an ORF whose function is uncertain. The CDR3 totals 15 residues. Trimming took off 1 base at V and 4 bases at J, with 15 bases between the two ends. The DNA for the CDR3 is TGTGCCAGAAGCTTGTATATGGGCCTTCGGTACGAGCAGTACTTC. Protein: CARSLYMGLRYEQYF.

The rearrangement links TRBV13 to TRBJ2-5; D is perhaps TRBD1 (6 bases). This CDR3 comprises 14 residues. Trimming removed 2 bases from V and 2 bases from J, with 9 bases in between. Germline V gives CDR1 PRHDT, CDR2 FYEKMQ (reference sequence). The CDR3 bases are TGTGCCAGCAGCTTACGAGGACAGCAAGAGACCCAGTACTTC. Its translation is CASSLRGQQETQYF.

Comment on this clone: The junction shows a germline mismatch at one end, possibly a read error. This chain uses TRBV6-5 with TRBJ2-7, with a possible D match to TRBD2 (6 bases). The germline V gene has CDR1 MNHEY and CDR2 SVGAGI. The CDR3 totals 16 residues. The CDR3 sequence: CASSYGPGTGVSGECF. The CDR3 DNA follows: TGTGCCAGCAGTTACGGTCCCGGGACTGGGGTCTCTGGGGAATGTTTC.

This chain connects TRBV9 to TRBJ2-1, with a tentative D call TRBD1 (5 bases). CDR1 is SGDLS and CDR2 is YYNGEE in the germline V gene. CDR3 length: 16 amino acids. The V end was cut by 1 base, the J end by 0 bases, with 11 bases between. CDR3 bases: TGTGCCAGCAGCGTATGGGGTGGGGCCTCCTACAATGAGCAGTTCTTC. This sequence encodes CASSVWGGASYNEQFF.

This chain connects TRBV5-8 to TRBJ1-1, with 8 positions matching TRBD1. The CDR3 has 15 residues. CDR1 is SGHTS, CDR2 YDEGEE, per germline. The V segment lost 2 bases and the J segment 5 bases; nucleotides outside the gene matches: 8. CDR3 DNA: TGTGCCAGCAGCTTAGGGGCGACAGGGGTAACTGAAGCTTTCTTT. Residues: CASSLGATGVTEAFF.

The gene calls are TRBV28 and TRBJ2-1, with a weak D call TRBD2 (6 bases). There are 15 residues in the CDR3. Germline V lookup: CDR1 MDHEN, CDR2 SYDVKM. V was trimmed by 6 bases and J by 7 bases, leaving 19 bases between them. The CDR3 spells CASSPYSRAGNEQFF. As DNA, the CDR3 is TGTGCCAGCAGCCCCTACTCTAGGGCGGGGAATGAGCAGTTCTTC.

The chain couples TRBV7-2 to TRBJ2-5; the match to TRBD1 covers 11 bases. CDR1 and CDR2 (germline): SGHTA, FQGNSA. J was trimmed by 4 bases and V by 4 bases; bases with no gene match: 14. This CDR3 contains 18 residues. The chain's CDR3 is CASSSTGQGASPRETQYF. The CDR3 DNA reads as TGTGCCAGCAGCTCTACCGGACAGGGGGCGAGCCCTCGAGAGACCCAGTACTTC.

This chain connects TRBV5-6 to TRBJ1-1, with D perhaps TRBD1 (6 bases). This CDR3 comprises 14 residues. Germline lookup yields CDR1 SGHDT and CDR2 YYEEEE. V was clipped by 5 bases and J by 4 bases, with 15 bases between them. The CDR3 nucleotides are TGTGCCAGCAGTGGCTGGGGAGGGGGCACTGAAGCTTTCTTT. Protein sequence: CASSGWGGGTEAFF. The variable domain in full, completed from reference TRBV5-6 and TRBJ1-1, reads DAGVTQSPTHLIKTRGQQVTLRCSPKSGHDTVSWYQQALGQGPQFIFQYYEEEERQRGNFPDRFSGHQFPNYSSELNVNALLLGDSALYLCASSGWGGGTEAFFGQGTRLTVV.

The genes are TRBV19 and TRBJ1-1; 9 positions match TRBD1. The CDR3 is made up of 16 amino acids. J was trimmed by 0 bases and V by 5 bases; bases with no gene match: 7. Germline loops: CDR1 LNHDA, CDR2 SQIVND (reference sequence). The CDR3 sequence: CASSLKQGAVNTEAFF. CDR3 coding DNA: TGTGCCAGTAGTCTAAAACAGGGGGCGGTGAACACTGAAGCTTTCTTT.

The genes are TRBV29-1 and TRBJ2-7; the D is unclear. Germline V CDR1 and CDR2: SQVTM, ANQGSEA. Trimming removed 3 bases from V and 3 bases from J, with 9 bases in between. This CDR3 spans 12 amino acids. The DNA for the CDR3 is TGCAGCGTTGATCCAGGTGACTACGAGCAGTACTTC. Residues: CSVDPGDYEQYF.

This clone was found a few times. Here the CDR3 DNA reads TGTGCCAGTAGTATCTTGGACTGGAACACTGAAGCTTTCTTT. It is translated as CASSILDWNTEAFF. V usage is TRBV19 and J usage is TRBJ1-1, with no clear D. With 3 bases removed from V and 1 base from J, the gap between germline ends came to 9 bases. This CDR3 spans 14 amino acids. The V gene's germline CDR1 is LNHDA and CDR2 SQIVND (reference sequence).

The CDR3 is CASSVGQGNQPQHF. The CDR3 DNA is TGTGCCAGCAGTGTAGGACAGGGGAATCAGCCCCAGCATTTT. The chain couples TRBV6-1 to TRBJ1-5; 9 bases map to TRBD1. Germline CDR1 reads MNHNS; CDR2 reads SASEGT. The J segment lost 4 bases and the V segment lost 4 bases, leaving 2 bases of the junction unmatched. CDR3 length: 14 residues.

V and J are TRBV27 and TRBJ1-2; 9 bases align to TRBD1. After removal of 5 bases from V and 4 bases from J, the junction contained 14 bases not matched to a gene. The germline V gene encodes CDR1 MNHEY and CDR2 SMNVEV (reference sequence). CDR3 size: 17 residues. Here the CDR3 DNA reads TGTGCCAGCAGTCCCGGGACAGGGATTCCGTCAGGCTATGGCTACACCTTC. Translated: CASSPGTGIPSGYGYTF.

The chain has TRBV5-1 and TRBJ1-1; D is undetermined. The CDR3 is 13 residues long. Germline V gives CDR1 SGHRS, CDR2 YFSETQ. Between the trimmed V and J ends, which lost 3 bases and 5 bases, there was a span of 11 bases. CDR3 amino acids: CASSYRQYTEAFF. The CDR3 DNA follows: TGCGCCAGCAGCTACCGCCAGTATACTGAAGCTTTCTTT.

CDR3 residues: CASSNRGNNSPLHF. CDR3 nucleotide sequence: TGTGCCAGCAGCAACAGGGGGAATAATTCACCCCTCCACTTT. The chain is built from TRBV11-2 and TRBJ1-6; TRBD1 agrees at 8 bases. CDR1 and CDR2 (germline): SGHAT, FQNNGV. The CDR3 has 14 residues. Trimming at V came to 5 bases and at J to 5 bases, leaving 2 bases not matched to a gene. Looking up the rest from reference TRBV11-2 and TRBJ1-6 gives the full variable domain: EAGVAQSPRYKIIEKRQSVAFWCNPISGHATLYWYQQILGQGPKLLIQFQNNGVVDDSQLPKDRFSAERLKGVDSTLKIQPAKLEDSAVYLCASSNRGNNSPLHFGNGTRLTVT.

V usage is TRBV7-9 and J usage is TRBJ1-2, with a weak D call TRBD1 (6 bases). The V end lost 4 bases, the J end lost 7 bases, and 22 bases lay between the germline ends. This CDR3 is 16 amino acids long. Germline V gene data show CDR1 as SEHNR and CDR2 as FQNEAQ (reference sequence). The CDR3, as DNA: TGTGCCAGCAGCTCCGAGGGGGGGGAAAGATTGAGTGGCTACACCTTC. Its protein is CASSSEGGERLSGYTF.

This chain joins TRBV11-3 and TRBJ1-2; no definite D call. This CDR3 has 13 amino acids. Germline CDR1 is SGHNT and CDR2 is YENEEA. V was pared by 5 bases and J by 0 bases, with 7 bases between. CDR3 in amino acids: CASSPKPNYGYTF. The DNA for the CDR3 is TGTGCCAGCAGCCCTAAGCCTAACTATGGCTACACCTTC.